Listed below are T cell receptor beta chains from one sample, sequenced in a study of radiation and T cells in renal cell carcinoma. The method was immunoSEQ multiplex PCR; TCRdb's version includes in-frame clones alone and lacks a portion of them. The sample has roughly 21,000 clones, nearly 55% seen once. Sequencing was performed on tumor tissue, taken from a patient whose treatment was nephrectomy without radiotherapy. These receptors were collected from a human donor with renal cell carcinoma. Both conserved end residues are part of each CDR3. The D gene is left open where the match is weak. The size entry is marked missing in some rows and otherwise reads once, few, many or a size class.

TRBV6-5	TRBJ1-2	.	.	CASSTSQTAPYGYTF	.
TRBV30	TRBJ2-7	.	TRBD1	CAFNRKGTGAYEQYF	TGTGCCTTCAATAGGAAAGGGACAGGCGCCTACGAGCAGTACTTC
TRBV5-5	TRBJ1-2	.	.	CASSHALYYGYTF	TGTGCCAGCAGCCACGCACTATATTATGGCTACACCTTC
TRBV9	TRBJ2-3	medium-sized	.	CASTKGGATTDTQYF	TGTGCCAGCACCAAAGGGGGGGCTACCACAGATACGCAGTATTTT
TRBV5-1	TRBJ2-3	.	.	CASRLSASTDTQYF	TGCGCCAGCAGACTCTCAGCTAGCACAGATACGCAGTATTTT
TRBV2	TRBJ2-7	.	TRBD2	CASRRTSGGTSSYEQYF	TGTGCCAGCAGGCGGACTAGCGGGGGGACAAGCTCCTACGAGCAGTACTTC
TRBV5-5	TRBJ1-4	.	.	CASTRVPSRDEKLFF	TGTGCCAGCACCCGGGTCCCATCGCGAGACGAAAAACTGTTTTTT
TRBV2	TRBJ1-2	few	.	CASSDRDAVYGYTF	TGTGCCAGCAGTGACAGGGATGCAGTCTATGGCTACACCTTC
TRBV7-2	TRBJ1-1	.	TRBD1	CASSLGDRRNTEAFF	TGTGCCAGCAGCTTAGGGGACAGGAGGAACACTGAAGCTTTCTTT
TRBV6-5	TRBJ1-4	.	.	CASSYGVAEKLFF	TGTGCCAGCAGTTATGGAGTAGCTGAAAAACTGTTTTTT
TRBV5-4	TRBJ1-2	.	TRBD1	CASSLPRQGILGYTF	TGTGCCAGCAGCTTGCCGCGACAGGGGATCCTTGGCTACACCTTC
TRBV7-8	TRBJ1-1	few	TRBD1	CASSLDRGTEAFF	TGTGCCAGCAGCTTAGACAGGGGTACTGAAGCTTTCTTT
TRBV19	TRBJ2-1	few	.	CASSEQAGVQFF	TGTGCCAGTAGTGAGCAGGCTGGGGTTCAGTTCTTC
TRBV7-2	TRBJ2-1	.	TRBD2	CASSLALGLAHNEQFF	TGTGCCAGCAGCTTAGCTCTGGGACTAGCCCACAATGAGCAGTTCTTC
TRBV7-9	TRBJ2-1	.	TRBD2	CASDGLGAAGDNEQFF	TGTGCCAGCGATGGATTGGGCGCCGCGGGGGACAATGAGCAGTTCTTC
TRBV6-5	TRBJ1-2	.	TRBD1	CATGDRGHDYGYTF	TGTGCCACCGGGGACAGGGGGCACGACTATGGCTACACCTTC
TRBV9	TRBJ2-5	.	TRBD1	CASSVVERGTDQETQYF	TGTGCCAGCAGCGTAGTGGAGAGGGGGACAGACCAAGAGACCCAGTACTTC
TRBV5-1	TRBJ2-2	.	TRBD2	CASSRTSGGAAGELFF	TGCGCCAGCAGCAGGACTAGCGGGGGGGCCGCCGGGGAGCTGTTTTTT
TRBV11-2	TRBJ2-7	.	.	CASSPPNYEQYF	TGTGCCAGCAGTCCCCCTAACTACGAGCAGTACTTC
TRBV19	TRBJ1-5	.	TRBD1	CASSSGQANSNQPQHF	TGTGCCAGTAGTTCTGGACAGGCCAATAGCAATCAGCCCCAGCATTTT